The 32 T cell receptor beta chains listed next were all sequenced from one sample in a study of beta chain features in type 1 diabetes. Whole-study results and caveats: Shortening that was moderate but significant affected the TCRB CDR3s of Type 1 diabetes patients in all four CD4+ subsets.

The isolated RNA, all of it, was reverse transcribed, so expressed TCRB transcripts were what got sequenced. Method: immunoSEQ multiplex PCR; TCRdb's copy keeps in-frame clones and lacks some. The data hold about 740,000 clones, with over 10% observed a single time. These receptors are not linked to any known antigen. Sequencing input: naive CD4+ T cells from blood. The source is a young man with type 1 diabetes.

On this clone: The sample carries other DNA sequences with the same CDR3. The chain is built from TRBV5-1 and TRBJ2-5, with D uncertain. The CDR3 contains 13 residues. The germline V and J ends were trimmed by 1 base and 1 base, with 5 bases remaining between them. Germline V gene data show CDR1 as SGHRS and CDR2 as YFSETQ. The CDR3 loop reads CASSLQIQETQYF. For the CDR3, the DNA is TGCGCCAGCAGCTTGCAGATCCAAGAGACCCAGTACTTC.

The V call is TRBV30, the J call TRBJ2-7; 7 nucleotides line up with TRBD1. CDR1 and CDR2 from the germline V gene are GTSNPN and SVGIG (reference sequence). V was pared by 2 bases and J by 1 base, with 2 bases of the junction left unmatched. The CDR3 loop spans 13 amino acids. The chain's CDR3 is CAWSLGQSYEQYF. DNA of the CDR3: TGTGCCTGGAGTTTGGGACAGTCCTACGAGCAGTACTTC.

This clone has only a few counts. The J gene is TRBJ2-7, the V gene TRBV7-9, with 9 nucleotides matching TRBD1. Losses at the gene ends were 6 bases for V and 5 bases for J; bases not matched to a gene: 5. CDR1 and CDR2 (germline): SEHNR, FQNEAQ (reference sequence). The CDR3 loop spans 13 amino acids. The CDR3 nucleotides read TGTGCCAGCAGGGCCGGGACAGGGAACGAGCAGTACTTC. Translation gives CASRAGTGNEQYF. Using reference TRBV7-9 and TRBJ2-7 for the parts outside the CDR3, the full variable domain is DTGVSQNPRHKITKRGQNVTFRCDPISEHNRLYWYRQTLGQGPEFLTYFQNEAQLEKSRLLSDRFSAERPKGSFSTLEIQRTEQGDSAMYLCASRAGTGNEQYFGPGTRLTVT.

V and J are TRBV5-1 and TRBJ1-6, with TRBD1 identical over 8 bases. Germline loops: CDR1 SGHRS, CDR2 YFSETQ. The CDR3 sequence is 14 residues long. V shed 4 bases, J shed 8 bases, and the junction held 5 bases outside the gene matches. The CDR3 sequence: CASSAGQDDSPLHF. The CDR3 nucleotides are TGCGCCAGCAGCGCGGGACAGGACGATTCACCCCTCCACTTT. The variable domain in full, with the rest retrieved from reference TRBV5-1 and TRBJ1-6, is KAGVTQTPRYLIKTRGQQVTLSCSPISGHRSVSWYQQTPGQGLQFLFEYFSETQRNKGNFPGRFSGRQFSNSRSEMNVSTLELGDSALYLCASSAGQDDSPLHFGNGTRLTVT.

V gene TRBV18 combines with J gene TRBJ2-7; D ambiguous. Germline V gene data show CDR1 as KGHSH and CDR2 as LQKENI. This CDR3 is 11 amino acids long. V was pared by 4 bases and J by 4 bases, with 5 bases between. For the CDR3, the DNA is TGTGCCAGCTCACTGCATTACGAGCAGTACTTC. Its protein is CASSLHYEQYF.

The gene calls are TRBV10-3 and TRBJ2-3, with D uncertain. The CDR3 contains 11 residues. Germline V gives CDR1 ENHRY, CDR2 SYGVKD. V lost 4 bases and J 5 bases, leaving 4 bases between the germline ends. Written as DNA, the CDR3 is TGTGCCATCAGTGCTGGAGATACGCAGTATTTT. This sequence encodes CAISAGDTQYF.

The chain combines TRBV27 with TRBJ1-2, with 9 bases identical to TRBD1. The CDR3 is 14 residues long. The germline gives CDR1 MNHEY, CDR2 SMNVEV (reference sequence). With V trimmed by 6 bases and J by 5 bases, 7 bases remained unmatched. The CDR3 region is CASSKTGTGYGYTF. The CDR3 DNA reads as TGTGCCAGCAGCAAAACCGGGACAGGGTATGGCTACACCTTC.

The genes are TRBV4-1 and TRBJ2-5, with a tentative D call TRBD2 (6 bases). The V gene lost 0 bases and the J gene lost 8 bases, with 16 bases spanning the gap. Germline loops: CDR1 MGHRA, CDR2 YSYEKL. The CDR3 is 15 amino acids. DNA of the CDR3: TGCGCCAGCAGCCAAGACGGAGCGGAGGGGCGAACCCAGTACTTC. This codes for CASSQDGAEGRTQYF.

V usage is TRBV27 and J usage is TRBJ1-2; D not resolved. The CDR3 is made up of 15 amino acids. Per germline, CDR1 MNHEY and CDR2 SMNVEV (reference sequence). V lost 6 bases to trimming and J lost 2 bases, with 16 bases between them. The CDR3 spells CASSPGRYFNYGYTF. The CDR3 nucleotides are TGTGCCAGCAGCCCTGGCAGATATTTCAACTATGGCTACACCTTC.

CDR3 region: CASSRSGMNQPQHF. DNA of the CDR3: TGCGCCAGCAGTCGATCAGGGATGAATCAGCCCCAGCATTTT. The rearrangement uses TRBV4-1 and TRBJ1-5, with D maybe TRBD1 (5 bases). Germline V gives CDR1 MGHRA, CDR2 YSYEKL. The CDR3 totals 14 residues. The ends were cut back, 6 bases at V and 4 bases at J, with 13 bases in the middle.

This sequence joins TRBV6-5 and TRBJ2-7, with D perhaps matching TRBD2 (6 bases). This CDR3 spans 15 amino acids. V lost 7 bases and J lost 1, with 17 bases in between. Germline lookup yields CDR1 MNHEY and CDR2 SVGAGI. In DNA form, the CDR3 reads TGTGCCAGCACCTTCGTGGAGGGTGGATCCTACGAGCAGTACTTC. Residues: CASTFVEGGSYEQYF.

This clone was counted a few times. CDR3 in amino acids: CASSPTGWNGYTF. The CDR3, as DNA: TGTGCCAGCAGTCCTACAGGGTGGAATGGCTACACCTTC. The chain joins TRBV28 to TRBJ1-2, with a weak D call TRBD1 (6 bases). V lost 5 bases and J lost 6, with 13 bases in between. Germline lookup yields CDR1 MDHEN and CDR2 SYDVKM. CDR3 size: 13 residues.

This clone has just a few counts. V usage is TRBV6-5 and J usage is TRBJ1-2; D uncertain. The V gene's germline CDR1 is MNHEY and CDR2 SVGAGI. Trimming pared 10 bases from V and 4 bases from J, leaving 19 bases between. This CDR3 spans 14 amino acids. The CDR3 region has the DNA TGTGCCACCCGAATGGCGAGTGAGGTCTATGGCTACACCTTC. Translation: CATRMASEVYGYTF.

This chain uses TRBV18 with TRBJ2-5, with D unclear. CDR1 is KGHSH and CDR2 is LQKENI in the germline V gene. V was trimmed by 3 bases and J by 2 bases, leaving 13 bases between them. The CDR3 loop spans 15 amino acids. CDR3 DNA sequence: TGTGCCAGCTCACCTAAGGCAGCACTTCAAGAGACCCAGTACTTC. It codes for CASSPKAALQETQYF.

This clone was observed a few times. V is TRBV5-1 and J is TRBJ2-7, with 9 nucleotides matching TRBD2. The CDR3 totals 13 residues. After removal of 1 base from V and 7 bases from J, the junction contained 3 bases not matched to a gene. CDR1 is SGHRS and CDR2 is YFSETQ in the germline V gene. The chain's CDR3 is CASSLLAGREQYF. For the CDR3, the DNA is TGCGCCAGCAGCTTGCTAGCGGGGAGAGAGCAGTACTTC.

This clone occurred a few times. V is TRBV19 and J is TRBJ2-1; possibly TRBD1 for D (5 bases). The V end was cut by 0 bases, the J end by 8 bases, with 5 bases between. Germline values: CDR1 LNHDA, CDR2 SQIVND (reference sequence). The CDR3 is made up of 12 amino acids. The DNA for the CDR3 is TGTGCCAGTAGTATAGAGACAGATGAGCAGTTCTTC. It is translated as CASSIETDEQFF.

V usage is TRBV5-1 and J usage is TRBJ2-1; no reliable D call. Germline values: CDR1 SGHRS, CDR2 YFSETQ. Trimming took off 4 bases at V and 0 bases at J, with 11 bases between the two ends. The CDR3 sequence is 15 residues long. The chain's CDR3 is CASSTSVSSYNEQFF. CDR3 DNA: TGCGCCAGCAGCACCAGCGTCAGCTCCTACAATGAGCAGTTCTTC.

The rearrangement uses TRBV5-1 and TRBJ2-7, with D possibly being TRBD1 (6 bases). CDR3 size: 15 residues. V lost 0 bases and J 3 bases, leaving 13 bases between the germline ends. In germline, CDR1 is SGHRS, CDR2 YFSETQ. This CDR3 reads CASSLDAGANYEQYF. The CDR3 DNA is TGCGCCAGCAGCTTGGATGCAGGGGCGAACTACGAGCAGTACTTC.

The J gene is TRBJ2-2, the V gene TRBV30; D not resolved. V lost 5 bases to trimming and J lost 3 bases, with 10 bases between them. Looked up from germline, CDR1 is GTSNPN and CDR2 is SVGIG (reference sequence). The CDR3 runs to 13 residues. CDR3 in amino acids: CAWRWAYTGELFF. CDR3 sequence (DNA): TGTGCCTGGCGATGGGCCTACACCGGGGAGCTGTTTTTT.

This clone was seen more than once but under ten times. This chain connects TRBV23-1 to TRBJ1-3, with a tentative D call TRBD1 (5 bases). TRBV23-1 is an ORF, and what it does is uncertain. V lost 2 bases and J 0 bases, leaving 14 bases between the germline ends. The CDR3 totals 17 residues. CDR3 residues: CASSQLWGRFSGNTIYF. As DNA, the CDR3 is TGCGCCAGCAGTCAACTTTGGGGCAGGTTCTCTGGAAACACCATATATTTT.

This clone was detected only a few times. This chain joins TRBV28 and TRBJ1-3; no clear D gene. The germline CDR1 and CDR2 sequences are MDHEN and SYDVKM. Trimming stripped 5 bases from V and 0 bases from J, with 17 bases between. The CDR3 contains 17 residues. This CDR3 is CASSGEKPYYSGNTIYF. The DNA for the CDR3 is TGTGCCAGCAGTGGGGAAAAGCCGTATTACTCTGGAAACACCATATATTTT.

V gene TRBV21-1 combines with J gene TRBJ2-3; TRBD1 is taken as the D call from the table, unchecked against the DNA. TRBV21-1 is a pseudogene locus. The CDR3 totals 15 residues. The CDR3 reads CASSKEDRNTDTQYF. CDR3 bases: TGTGCCAGCAGCAAAGAGGACAGAAACACAGATACGCAGTATTTT.

The sample holds a few counts of this clone. V usage is TRBV7-9 and J usage is TRBJ1-2; 7 nucleotides agree with TRBD1. Germline CDR1 reads SEHNR; CDR2 reads FQNEAQ (reference sequence). Losses at the gene ends were 2 bases for V and 3 bases for J; bases not matched to a gene: 6. There are 15 residues in the CDR3. Here the CDR3 reads CASSLPGDRDYGYTF. The CDR3 DNA is TGTGCCAGCAGCTTACCAGGGGACAGAGACTATGGCTACACCTTC.

The rearrangement uses TRBV11-1 and TRBJ2-2, with TRBD1 identical over 7 bases. Trimming cost V 5 bases and J 3 bases; bases outside gene matches: 9. This CDR3 comprises 16 residues. Looked up from germline, CDR1 is SGHAT and CDR2 is FQDESV (reference sequence). DNA of the CDR3: TGTGCCAGCAGCGTAAGAGGGGGCAGGGACACCGGGGAGCTGTTTTTT. Its protein is CASSVRGGRDTGELFF.

This rearrangement joins TRBV7-6 to TRBJ1-5; D might be TRBD1 (6 bases). Germline V CDR1 and CDR2: SGHVS, FNYEAQ. The CDR3 contains 13 residues. V dropped 6 bases and J dropped 9 bases, with 15 bases sitting between them. This chain's CDR3 is CASREGDAGPQHF. The DNA for the CDR3 is TGTGCCAGCAGGGAGGGGGACGCGGGGCCCCAGCATTTT.

The sample holds a few counts of this clone. This chain connects TRBV6-5 to TRBJ2-2, with no clear D. V was trimmed by 6 bases and J by 7 bases, leaving 9 bases between them. The CDR3 spans 12 residues. The V gene's germline CDR1 is MNHEY and CDR2 SVGAGI. For the CDR3, the DNA is TGTGCCAGCAGCCGAACGGGCGGGGAGCTGTTTTTT. Translation: CASSRTGGELFF.

This clone has more than one count but fewer than ten. The chain links TRBV6-5 to TRBJ2-5; 7 bases map to TRBD1. The CDR3 spans 13 residues. Per the germline V gene, CDR1 is MNHEY and CDR2 is SVGAGI. V dropped 10 bases and J dropped 5; count of bases not matched to a gene: 10. The CDR3 DNA is TGTGCCATCAGAATGACAGGGTCGGAGACCCAGTACTTC. Its translation: CAIRMTGSETQYF.

The rearrangement links TRBV27 to TRBJ2-3; the match to TRBD2 covers 10 bases. The trim removed 2 bases at V and 4 bases at J, leaving 6 bases unmatched. CDR1 is MNHEY and CDR2 is SMNVEV in the germline V gene (reference sequence). CDR3 length: 16 amino acids. The CDR3 here is CASSLAAGGLADTQYF. The CDR3 nucleotides read TGTGCCAGCAGTTTAGCAGCGGGGGGGCTAGCAGATACGCAGTATTTT.

The chain recombines TRBV6-5 with TRBJ2-3; possible D gene TRBD2, 5 bases. Trimming removed 5 bases from V and 6 bases from J, with 12 bases in between. The CDR3 loop spans 13 amino acids. Germline CDR1 MNHEY, CDR2 SVGAGI. CDR3 nucleotide sequence: TGTGCCAGCAGTCCACCCCAGCGGGATACGCAGTATTTT. Translation: CASSPPQRDTQYF.

V usage is TRBV30 and J usage is TRBJ1-2, with D maybe TRBD1 (6 bases). The CDR3 runs 15 residues. V was trimmed by 1 base and J by 0 bases, leaving 12 bases between them. Germline values: CDR1 GTSNPN, CDR2 SVGIG (reference sequence). CDR3 in amino acids: CAWSEDRTPNYGYTF. CDR3 DNA sequence: TGTGCCTGGAGTGAGGACAGAACCCCTAACTATGGCTACACCTTC.

The chain joins TRBV7-2 to TRBJ2-2; 8 bases line up with TRBD2. V shed 5 bases and J 6 bases; nucleotides not matched to a gene: 8. CDR3 length: 15 residues. From germline, CDR1 is SGHTA and CDR2 FQGNSA. Here the CDR3 reads CASSPGTRKAGELFF. In DNA, the CDR3 is TGTGCCAGCAGCCCCGGGACTAGAAAGGCCGGGGAGCTGTTTTTT.

This clone was counted a few times. The chain combines TRBV7-9 with TRBJ1-1, with D maybe TRBD1 (6 bases). This CDR3 is 14 amino acids long. V lost 6 bases and J 1 base, leaving 12 bases between the germline ends. Germline V lookup: CDR1 SEHNR, CDR2 FQNEAQ (reference sequence). In DNA, the CDR3 is TGTGCCAGCAGACGCCAGGACAGGAACACTGAAGCTTTCTTT. Amino acid sequence: CASRRQDRNTEAFF.